This record covers a single T cell receptor (beta chain). TCRdb ran MiXCR on the 5' RACE reads and lists one entry per CDR3 protein. The sample holds hundreds of thousands of distinct CDR3 sequences, under 15% seen once. The data belong to a study of T-cell memory formation after mild COVID-19. Unmatched junction bases numbered 7, after V lost 10 bases and J lost 0 bases. CDR1 and CDR2 (germline): ENHRY, SYGVKD. This CDR3 is 14 amino acids long. The specimen was PBMCs or a T cell subset sorted from them (not recorded which). The rearrangement joins TRBV10-3 to TRBJ2-7; 9 bases agree with TRBD1. This clonotype was sampled from a young man who had mild COVID-19 (a few samples of this study predate the infection). Cell type and time point are not known. CDR3 in DNA: TGTGCCACCCGGGACAGGGCCTACTCCTACGAGCAGTACTTC. It codes for CATRDRAYSYEQYF.